This entry lists 10 T cell receptor beta chains sequenced from one sample in a study of CD8 T cells in Susac syndrome. RNA was extracted with the RNeasy kit, and a quantity of about 0.45 to 1 ug was reverse transcribed using random hexamers. TCRdb redid the calling of the immunoSEQ multiplex PCR reads with MiXCR, one entry per CDR3 protein. Here the sample spans 75,000 to 100,000 distinct CDR3 sequences, roughly 94% being singletons. The sequenced material came from CD8+ T cells from PBMCs. Source of these receptors: a human donor with Susac syndrome.

The chain is built from TRBV7-9 and TRBJ2-5; D is uncertain. This CDR3 contains 12 residues. V was cut by 6 bases and J by 5 bases, with 10 bases left in between. Germline assignment: CDR1 SEHNR and CDR2 FQNEAQ (reference sequence). The CDR3 DNA follows: TGTGCCAGCAGACCCTACGGGGAGACCCAGTACTTC. It codes for CASRPYGETQYF. The whole variable domain, filled in from reference TRBV7-9 and TRBJ2-5, reads DTGVSQNPRHKITKRGQNVTFRCDPISEHNRLYWYRQTLGQGPEFLTYFQNEAQLEKSRLLSDRFSAERPKGSFSTLEIQRTEQGDSAMYLCASRPYGETQYFGPGTRLLVL.

The V and J genes are TRBV12-3 or TRBV12-4 and TRBJ2-2; D remains ambiguous. The V gene lost 3 bases and the J gene lost 2 bases, with 7 bases spanning the gap. The CDR3 length is 14 residues. Here the CDR3 reads CASSFGLNTGELFF. CDR3 sequence (DNA): TGTGCCAGCAGTTTCGGGCTTAACACCGGGGAGCTGTTTTTT.

The J gene is TRBJ2-2, the V gene TRBV20-1; 7 bases match TRBD1. With V trimmed by 5 bases and J by 0 bases, 12 bases remained unmatched. CDR3 length equals 17 residues. Germline CDR1 reads DFQATT; CDR2 reads SNEGSKA (reference sequence). CDR3 bases: TGCAGTGCTTTTGCTTCAGTCGACAGGGCGAACACCGGGGAGCTGTTTTTT. Translation gives CSAFASVDRANTGELFF.

The chain carries TRBV21-1 and TRBJ1-1. TRBV21-1 is annotated as a pseudogene. The CDR3 has 15 amino acids. The CDR3 region is CASSKFTDGNTEAFF. The CDR3 DNA is TGTGCCAGCAGCAAATTTACGGACGGGAACACTGAAGCTTTCTTT.

This clonotype was seen a handful of times. V and J are TRBV5-4 and TRBJ2-7; possibly TRBD1 for D (6 bases). This CDR3 has 12 residues. The V and J ends lost 3 bases and 4 bases respectively, with 8 bases between them. Per the germline V gene, CDR1 is SGHNT and CDR2 is YYREEE (reference sequence). The CDR3 DNA reads as TGTGCCAGCAGCTCGACAGGATACGAGCAGTACTTC. Its protein product is CASSSTGYEQYF. The complete variable domain, with remaining parts taken from reference TRBV5-4 and TRBJ2-7, reads ETGVTQSPTHLIKTRGQQVTLRCSSQSGHNTVSWYQQALGQGPQFIFQYYREEENGRGNFPPRFSGLQFPNYSSELNVNALELDDSALYLCASSSTGYEQYFGPGTRLTVT.

The chain joins TRBV9 to TRBJ2-3; D call uncertain. The CDR3 has 14 amino acids. CDR1 is SGDLS and CDR2 is YYNGEE in the germline V gene. Trimming cost V 0 bases and J 0 bases, with 5 bases left between them. The CDR3 loop reads CASSVEISTDTQYF. In DNA form, the CDR3 reads TGTGCCAGCAGCGTAGAAATCAGCACAGATACGCAGTATTTT.

The chain is built from TRBV27 and TRBJ2-3, with 10 bases lining up with TRBD2. Germline lookup yields CDR1 MNHEY and CDR2 SMNVEV (reference sequence). J lost 2 bases, V lost 4 bases, and 3 bases had no gene match. This CDR3 has 15 amino acids. This chain's CDR3 is CASSSGTSATDTQYF. In DNA form, the CDR3 reads TGTGCCAGCAGTTCCGGGACTAGCGCCACAGATACGCAGTATTTT.

The rearrangement joins TRBV2 to TRBJ2-5; D might be TRBD1 or TRBD2, each matching 5 bases. The CDR3 has 14 amino acids. Germline CDR1 SNHLY, CDR2 FYNNEI. Trimming pared 2 bases from V and 5 bases from J, leaving 12 bases between. The CDR3, as DNA: TGTGCCAGCAGTGAATTTGGGGGTTTTGAGACCCAGTACTTC. Amino acid sequence: CASSEFGGFETQYF.

The V call is TRBV7-9, the J call TRBJ2-4; D possibly corresponds to TRBD2 (6 bases). Germline V gives CDR1 SEHNR, CDR2 FQNEAQ (reference sequence). The V gene lost 5 bases and the J gene lost 0 bases, with 14 bases spanning the gap. CDR3 length: 16 amino acids. The chain's CDR3 is CASSPEGGAAKNIQYF. CDR3 sequence (DNA): TGTGCCAGCAGCCCTGAGGGCGGGGCAGCCAAAAACATTCAGTACTTC.

The chain couples TRBV18 to TRBJ1-2; D unresolved. The CDR3 loop spans 13 amino acids. Trimming cost V 2 bases and J 3 bases, with 7 bases left between them. Germline CDR1 KGHSH, CDR2 LQKENI. The CDR3 sequence is CASSPERHYGYTF. CDR3 bases: TGTGCCAGCTCACCAGAGAGGCACTATGGCTACACCTTC.